The entry below gives a single T cell receptor (beta chain) sequence along with its context. Its antigen is unknown. The treatment: some 20 received Ad26.COV2.S at low or high dose, single or two shots; 5 received placebo; per-sample allocation not given. Specimen acquisition occurred on day 63 following the initial vaccine or placebo injection. Adults aged 18-55 years in Boston included the donor. An Ad26 vector that expressed Wuhan-strain SARS-CoV-2 spike constituted the vaccine. CDR3 length equals 18 residues. The germline V gene encodes CDR1 GTSNPN and CDR2 SVGIG (reference sequence). V lost 4 bases, J lost 0 bases, and 24 bases lay in between. This sample is part of a study of Ad26.COV2.S vaccination and SARS-CoV-2 variants. Study overall: Ad26.COV2.S, an intramuscular injection, was given once or twice 56 days apart.

Study conclusions and caveats: Comparability of non-spike TCR breadth was observed across vaccine and placebo recipients.

The method was immunoSEQ multiplex PCR; TCRdb's version includes in-frame clones alone and lacks a portion of them. The sample has 350,000 to 450,000 clones, around 92% seen once. This specimen consisted of peripheral blood, obtained in a trial of Ad26.COV2.S vaccine versus placebo. The chain couples TRBV30 to TRBJ1-2; D perhaps matches TRBD1 (6 bases). The TCR was taken from a person aged 18 to 65 who received the Ad26.COV2.S COVID-19 vaccine or a placebo. In DNA, the CDR3 is TGTGCCTGGACCCGTGCAATCATCTTGGACAGAACTAACTATGGCTACACCTTC. Its protein is CAWTRAIILDRTNYGYTF.